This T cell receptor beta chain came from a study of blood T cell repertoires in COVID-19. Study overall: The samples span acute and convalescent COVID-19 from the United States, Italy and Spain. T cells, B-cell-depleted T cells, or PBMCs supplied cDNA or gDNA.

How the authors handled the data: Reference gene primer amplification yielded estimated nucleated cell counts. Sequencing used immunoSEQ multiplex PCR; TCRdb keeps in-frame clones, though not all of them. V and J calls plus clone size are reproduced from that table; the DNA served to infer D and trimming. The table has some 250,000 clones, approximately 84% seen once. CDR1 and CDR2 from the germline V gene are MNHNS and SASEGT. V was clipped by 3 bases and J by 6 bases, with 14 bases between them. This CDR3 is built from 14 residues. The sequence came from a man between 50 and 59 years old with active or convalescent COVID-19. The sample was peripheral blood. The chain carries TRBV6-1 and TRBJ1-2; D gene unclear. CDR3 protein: CASSDRGGSDGYTF. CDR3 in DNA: TGTGCCAGCAGTGATCGGGGAGGGAGTGATGGCTACACCTTC.